The sample holds a few counts of the clone carrying this T cell receptor (beta chain). The antigen remains undetermined. This sample stems from a study of CD8+ T cells in alopecia areata. Broader study findings: Scalp samples also yield sequences of resident alphabeta T cells from normal skin. Possibly because of HLA-related factors, TCR sharing was less clear across patients than in mice. Normal scalp showed lower clonality than lesional scalp, especially alopecia totalis/universalis.

The CDR3 spans 14 residues. Between the trimmed V and J ends, which lost 4 bases and 0 bases, there was a span of 11 bases. The germline V gene encodes CDR1 SQVTM and CDR2 ANQGSEA. TCR sequencing used cDNA made by reverse transcription of extracted RNA. Some clones are missing from TCRdb's copy, which holds only in-frame ones; the method was immunoSEQ multiplex PCR. The sample lists 50,000 to 70,000 clones; roughly 46% were seen once. Sequencing input: NKG2D-low CD8+ T cells sorted from blood. The rearrangement joins TRBV29-1 to TRBJ2-3; D remains unclear. This clonotype was obtained from a human donor with alopecia areata. The CDR3 DNA is TGCAGCGTTGTCGGCGGAACTAGCACAGATACGCAGTATTTT. Translating it yields CSVVGGTSTDTQYF.